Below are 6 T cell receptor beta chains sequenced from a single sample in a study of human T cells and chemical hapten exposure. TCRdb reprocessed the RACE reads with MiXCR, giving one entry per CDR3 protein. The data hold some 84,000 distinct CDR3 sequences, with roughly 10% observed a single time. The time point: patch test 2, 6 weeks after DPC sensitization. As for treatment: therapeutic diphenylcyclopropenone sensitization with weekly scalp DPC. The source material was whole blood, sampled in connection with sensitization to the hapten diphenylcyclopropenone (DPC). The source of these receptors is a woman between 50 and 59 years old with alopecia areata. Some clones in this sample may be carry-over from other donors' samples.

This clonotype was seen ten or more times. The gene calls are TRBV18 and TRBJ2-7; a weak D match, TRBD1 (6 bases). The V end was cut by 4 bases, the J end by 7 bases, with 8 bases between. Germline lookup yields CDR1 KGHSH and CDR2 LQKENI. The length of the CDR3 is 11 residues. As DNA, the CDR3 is TGTGCCAGCTCACTAGGACAGGAGCAGTACTTC. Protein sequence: CASSLGQEQYF.

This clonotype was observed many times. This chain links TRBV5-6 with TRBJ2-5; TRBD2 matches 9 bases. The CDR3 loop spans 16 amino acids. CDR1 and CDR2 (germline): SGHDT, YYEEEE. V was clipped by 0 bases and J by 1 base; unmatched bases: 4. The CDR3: CASSLGQREVQETQYF. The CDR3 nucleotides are TGTGCCAGCAGCTTGGGCCAGCGGGAGGTCCAAGAGACCCAGTACTTC.

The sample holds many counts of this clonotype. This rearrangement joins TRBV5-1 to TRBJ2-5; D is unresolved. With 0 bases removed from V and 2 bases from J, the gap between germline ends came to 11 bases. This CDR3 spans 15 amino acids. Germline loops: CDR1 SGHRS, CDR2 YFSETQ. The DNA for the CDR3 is TGCGCCAGCAGCTTGGCCGGGCAGAGTCAAGAGACCCAGTACTTC. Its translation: CASSLAGQSQETQYF.

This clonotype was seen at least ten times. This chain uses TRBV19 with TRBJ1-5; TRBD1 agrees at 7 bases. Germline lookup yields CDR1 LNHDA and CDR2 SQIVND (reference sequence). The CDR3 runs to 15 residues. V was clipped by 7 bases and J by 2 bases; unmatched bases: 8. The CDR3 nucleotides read TGTGCCAGTATGGGTGTAGGACAGGGCAATCAGCCCCAGCATTTT. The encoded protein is CASMGVGQGNQPQHF.

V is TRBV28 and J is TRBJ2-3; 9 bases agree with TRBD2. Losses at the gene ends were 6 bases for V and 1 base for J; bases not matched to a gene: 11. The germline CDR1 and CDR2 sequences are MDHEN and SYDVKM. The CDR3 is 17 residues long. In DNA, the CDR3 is TGTGCCAGCAGGTTGGGGATAGCGGGAGAGGGCACAGATACGCAGTATTTT. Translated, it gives CASRLGIAGEGTDTQYF.

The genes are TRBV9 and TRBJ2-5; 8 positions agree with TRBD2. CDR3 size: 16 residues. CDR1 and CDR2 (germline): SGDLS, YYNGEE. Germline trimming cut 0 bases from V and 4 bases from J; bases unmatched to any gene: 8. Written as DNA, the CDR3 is TGTGCCAGCAGCGTAGGGGCGGGAGGTGGAAGAGAGACCCAGTACTTC. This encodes CASSVGAGGGRETQYF.